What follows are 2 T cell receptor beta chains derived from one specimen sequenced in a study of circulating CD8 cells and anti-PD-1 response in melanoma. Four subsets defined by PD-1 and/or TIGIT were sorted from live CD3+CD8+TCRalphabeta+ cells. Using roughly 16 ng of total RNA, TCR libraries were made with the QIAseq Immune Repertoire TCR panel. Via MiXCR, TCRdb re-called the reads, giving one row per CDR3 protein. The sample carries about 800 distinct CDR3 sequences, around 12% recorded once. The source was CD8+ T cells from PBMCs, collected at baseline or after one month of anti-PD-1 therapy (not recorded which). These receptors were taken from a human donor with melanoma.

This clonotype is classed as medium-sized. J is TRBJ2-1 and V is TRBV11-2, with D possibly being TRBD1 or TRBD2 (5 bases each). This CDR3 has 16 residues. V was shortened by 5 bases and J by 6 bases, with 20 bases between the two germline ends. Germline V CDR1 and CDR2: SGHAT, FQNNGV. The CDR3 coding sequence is TGTGCCAGCAGCCATGTAGGGGACCCGAGCCTCAATGAGCAGTTCTTC. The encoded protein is CASSHVGDPSLNEQFF.

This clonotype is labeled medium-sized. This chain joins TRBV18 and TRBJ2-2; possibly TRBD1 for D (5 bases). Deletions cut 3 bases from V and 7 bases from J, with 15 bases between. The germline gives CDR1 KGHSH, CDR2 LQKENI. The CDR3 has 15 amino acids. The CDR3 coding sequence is TGTGCCAGCTCACCCGAGACAGATTTCAGCGGGGAGCTGTTTTTT. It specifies CASSPETDFSGELFF.